This T cell receptor (beta chain) appears in the sequencing data of a study of graft-versus-host responses after intestinal transplantation. Libraries were prepared by immunoSEQ multiplex PCR; TCRdb keeps only in-frame clonotypes and omits some of them. This sample has about 20,000 clones; roughly 78% occur once, and the top ten carry around 8.2%. Processing was applied to graft tissue in order to liberate intraepithelial and lamina propria lymphocytes. The CDR3 sequence is 13 residues long. Germline V gene data show CDR1 as LGHNA and CDR2 as YNFKEQ. Trimming removed 2 bases from V and 2 bases from J, with 6 bases in between.

This sample comprised ileum tissue, obtained roughly three weeks after intestinal transplant. The chain has TRBV4-2 and TRBJ1-2; tentative D call: TRBD1 (6 bases). This clonotype was obtained from a human patient who received an intestinal transplant, so some T cells may come from the graft donor. The CDR3 bases are TGTGCCAGCAGCCAACAGGGGAACTATGGCTACACCTTC. Its translation: CASSQQGNYGYTF.